Listed here are 25 T cell receptor beta chains from one sample, sequenced in a study of cytomegalovirus exposure and HLA in healthy donors. 13 Jbeta primers and 60 Vbeta primers were used for the PCR. Assay used: immunoSEQ multiplex PCR; TCRdb lists only in-frame clones, some missing. The repertoire has 180,000 or so clones, just under 80% of them found once; the top ten carry approximately 2.1%. Sample: PBMCs. All receptors come from a woman aged 25-40 years in good health and CMV-seronegative.

The chain uses TRBV6-1 and TRBJ2-3, with TRBD2 matching 10 bases. V dropped 5 bases and J dropped 4; count of bases not matched to a gene: 3. There are 14 residues in the CDR3. The germline gives CDR1 MNHNS, CDR2 SASEGT. Here the CDR3 DNA reads TGTGCCAGCAGTCAGCGGGGGGGGGCAGATACGCAGTATTTT. Its translation is CASSQRGGADTQYF.

The chain employs TRBV7-3 and TRBJ2-1; 10 nucleotides agree with TRBD2. Germline V gives CDR1 SGHTA, CDR2 FQGTGA. Unmatched junction bases numbered 3, after V lost 1 base and J lost 6 bases. This CDR3 contains 15 residues. The CDR3 region has the DNA TGTGCCAGCAGCTTAAAAGCGGGGGGGCGCAATGAGCAGTTCTTC. It is translated as CASSLKAGGRNEQFF.

J is TRBJ1-2 and V is TRBV5-8, with 7 nucleotides matching TRBD1. The CDR3 sequence is 14 residues long. From germline, CDR1 is SGHTS and CDR2 YDEGEE. The junction had 8 bases not matched to a gene; V was cut back by 6 bases and J by 3 bases. CDR3: CASKYQGVDYGYTF. The CDR3 DNA follows: TGTGCCAGCAAGTACCAGGGGGTTGACTATGGCTACACCTTC.

This clone was seen a handful of times. The chain is built from TRBV2 and TRBJ1-2, with D possibly matching TRBD1 (6 bases). V gave up 2 bases and J gave up 5 bases, with 12 bases separating them. CDR3 size: 14 residues. Germline V gives CDR1 SNHLY, CDR2 FYNNEI. The DNA of the CDR3 is TGTGCCAGCAGTGAACAGGGGAAATCATATGGCTACACCTTC. As protein: CASSEQGKSYGYTF.

The chain has TRBV29-1 and TRBJ2-1; TRBD1 matches at 7 bases. Germline CDR1 reads SQVTM; CDR2 reads ANQGSEA. The CDR3 loop spans 15 amino acids. V lost 7 bases to trimming and J lost 9 bases; unmatched junction nucleotides: 18. The CDR3 here is CSAGPRDSLYGEQFF. In DNA form, the CDR3 reads TGCAGCGCCGGTCCCCGGGACAGCCTCTACGGTGAGCAGTTCTTC.

The chain is built from TRBV19 and TRBJ1-5; D gene uncertain. CDR1 and CDR2 (germline): LNHDA, SQIVND (reference sequence). The CDR3 covers 15 residues. V lost 3 bases to trimming and J lost 1 base, with 10 bases between them. The CDR3 here is CASSIFAASNQPQHF. Here the CDR3 DNA reads TGTGCCAGTAGTATCTTCGCGGCGAGCAATCAGCCCCAGCATTTT.

This clone was counted between two and nine times. The chain is built from TRBV10-3 and TRBJ1-2, with 9 bases matching TRBD1. This CDR3 has 18 residues. Germline CDR1 ENHRY, CDR2 SYGVKD. The V gene end was trimmed by 2 bases and the J gene end by 4 bases; junction bases not matched to a gene: 14. DNA for the CDR3: TGTGCCATCAGTGAGCCGTCACAGACAGGACAGGGGTCCTATGGCTACACCTTC. Encoded protein: CAISEPSQTGQGSYGYTF.

This chain links TRBV5-6 with TRBJ1-3; D gene uncertain. Germline loops: CDR1 SGHDT, CDR2 YYEEEE. V was clipped by 1 base and J by 1 base, with 15 bases between them. This CDR3 has 17 amino acids. CDR3 bases: TGTGCCAGCAGCTTGATTACATGGAGGGCATCTGGAAACACCATATATTTT. Residues: CASSLITWRASGNTIYF.

The V call is TRBV19, the J call TRBJ2-3; 8 nucleotides agree with TRBD1. Per the germline V gene, CDR1 is LNHDA and CDR2 is SQIVND (reference sequence). CDR3 length: 14 residues. J was trimmed by 3 bases and V by 3 bases; bases with no gene match: 2. For the CDR3, the DNA is TGTGCCAGTAGTATTCGACAGGGGACAGATACGCAGTATTTT. This encodes CASSIRQGTDTQYF.

A word on this clone: At one end, the junction sequence differs from germline, possibly due to a read error. The chain uses TRBV9 and TRBJ2-3, with 9 bases aligning to TRBD1. The CDR3 extends over 16 amino acids. CDR1 and CDR2 from the germline V gene are SGDLS and YYNGEE. As DNA, the CDR3 is TGTGCCAGCAGCGCCCCCGGGACAGGGCTCACACATACGCAGTATTTT. Translated: CASSAPGTGLTHTQYF.

This clone was observed a few times. The CDR3 loop is CASSLDGGNSPLHF. CDR3 sequence (DNA): TGTGCCAGCAGCTTGGATGGGGGGAATTCACCCCTCCACTTT. The chain joins TRBV5-6 to TRBJ1-6; a possible D gene is TRBD1 (5 bases). The CDR3 has 14 residues. Germline-derived CDR1 and CDR2 are SGHDT and YYEEEE. V lost 0 bases to trimming and J lost 7 bases, with 8 bases between them.

This clone appeared once. The chain is built from TRBV6-1 and TRBJ2-7, with 9 positions matching TRBD1. The germline CDR1 and CDR2 sequences are MNHNS and SASEGT. This CDR3 region has 15 residues. V trimming: 4 bases; J trimming: 4 bases; junction bases outside the gene matches: 8. The CDR3 DNA sequence: TGTGCCAGCAGTGCCACCCCGGGACAGGGATACGAGCAGTACTTC. This gives the protein CASSATPGQGYEQYF.

The chain links TRBV5-1 to TRBJ1-1, with a weak D call TRBD1 (6 bases). The germline V gene encodes CDR1 SGHRS and CDR2 YFSETQ. V was shortened by 1 base and J by 4 bases, with 17 bases between the two germline ends. CDR3 size: 16 residues. The CDR3 bases are TGCGCCAGCAGCTTGTTCCTTACAGGGTTGGGCACTGAAGCTTTCTTT. Translation: CASSLFLTGLGTEAFF.

This chain uses TRBV10-3 with TRBJ1-1; D unresolved. The CDR3 spans 14 residues. V was pared by 0 bases and J by 1 base, with 6 bases between. CDR1 and CDR2 (germline): ENHRY, SYGVKD. CDR3 in DNA: TGTGCCATCAGTGAGTCGACGGGGAACACTGAAGCTTTCTTT. This gives the protein CAISESTGNTEAFF.

This chain's CDR3 is CASRDPGQGLGETQYF. The CDR3 nucleotides are TGTGCCAGCAGGGACCCTGGACAGGGGCTCGGGGAGACCCAGTACTTC. The gene calls are TRBV27 and TRBJ2-5, with 9 bases lining up with TRBD1. With 6 bases clipped from V and 5 bases from J, the junction kept 13 bases outside the gene matches. Germline loops: CDR1 MNHEY, CDR2 SMNVEV (reference sequence). This CDR3 is 16 amino acids long.

The CDR3 sequence is CASSLSISGGGTEAFF. CDR3 in DNA: TGTGCCAGCAGCCTTTCTATTTCAGGGGGCGGCACTGAAGCTTTCTTT. This rearrangement joins TRBV7-2 to TRBJ1-1, with 8 bases identical to TRBD1. CDR1 is SGHTA and CDR2 is FQGNSA in the germline V gene. Unmatched junction bases numbered 12, after V lost 5 bases and J lost 4 bases. The CDR3 is 16 amino acids.

This clone was found a few times. This chain uses TRBV7-9 with TRBJ2-7; TRBD1 might be the D (6 bases). CDR3 length equals 12 residues. Germline loops: CDR1 SEHNR, CDR2 FQNEAQ (reference sequence). V was cut by 6 bases and J by 3 bases, with 9 bases left in between. The CDR3 sequence: CASRGQDYEQYF. The CDR3 DNA is TGTGCCAGCAGGGGACAAGACTACGAGCAGTACTTC.

This clone appeared a few times. The chain carries TRBV5-1 and TRBJ1-4; a weak D match, TRBD1 (6 bases). This CDR3 contains 13 residues. Germline CDR1 is SGHRS and CDR2 is YFSETQ. The V and J ends lost 4 bases and 5 bases respectively, with 9 bases between them. CDR3 coding DNA: TGCGCCAGCAGCGACAGGCGAAATGAAAAACTGTTTTTT. Its translation is CASSDRRNEKLFF.

The J gene is TRBJ1-5, the V gene TRBV19; 7 positions match TRBD1. After removal of 3 bases from V and 3 bases from J, the junction contained 14 bases not matched to a gene. From germline, CDR1 is LNHDA and CDR2 SQIVND (reference sequence). This CDR3 is 18 amino acids long. The CDR3 DNA reads as TGTGCCAGTAGTATCTCCTACTCGATGGGACAGCTCAATCAGCCCCAGCATTTT. Protein sequence: CASSISYSMGQLNQPQHF.

The rearrangement links TRBV30 to TRBJ2-7, with D tentatively TRBD1 (5 bases). Between the trimmed V and J ends, which lost 0 bases and 3 bases, there was a span of 12 bases. There are 14 residues in the CDR3. Germline CDR1 GTSNPN, CDR2 SVGIG (reference sequence). The CDR3 sequence is CAWSVGQGGYEQYF. Here the CDR3 DNA reads TGTGCCTGGAGTGTAGGGCAGGGTGGCTACGAGCAGTACTTC. Drawing the rest from reference TRBV30 and TRBJ2-7, the complete variable domain is SQTIHQWPATLVQPVGSPLSLECTVEGTSNPNLYWYRQAAGRGLQLLFYSVGIGQISSEVPQNLSASRPQDRQFILSSKKLLLSDSGFYLCAWSVGQGGYEQYFGPGTRLTVT.

The J gene is TRBJ1-4, the V gene TRBV6-5, with D uncertain. Looked up from germline, CDR1 is MNHEY and CDR2 is SVGAGI. The CDR3 totals 15 residues. V dropped 6 bases and J dropped 5 bases, with 16 bases sitting between them. CDR3 DNA sequence: TGTGCCAGCAGCCGCTTTCTCCGACTAAATGAAAAACTGTTTTTT. Translation gives CASSRFLRLNEKLFF.

The V call is TRBV4-1, the J call TRBJ1-4; no clear D. This CDR3 spans 12 amino acids. Germline loops: CDR1 MGHRA, CDR2 YSYEKL. Trimming pared 0 bases from V and 10 bases from J, leaving 6 bases between. The CDR3 region is CASSQDNGKLFF. The CDR3 DNA sequence: TGCGCCAGCAGCCAAGACAACGGAAAACTGTTTTTT.

The V gene is TRBV15, the J gene TRBJ1-2; 9 nucleotides line up with TRBD1. V was pared by 6 bases and J by 6 bases, with 5 bases of the junction left unmatched. Germline CDR1 LNHNV, CDR2 YYDKDF (reference sequence). This CDR3 contains 13 residues. CDR3 protein: CATSLTGGDGYTF. The CDR3 DNA follows: TGTGCCACCAGTTTAACAGGGGGCGATGGCTACACCTTC.

This chain joins TRBV18 and TRBJ1-4, with a tentative D call TRBD1 (5 bases). CDR1 is KGHSH and CDR2 is LQKENI in the germline V gene. The CDR3 is 15 residues long. V was clipped by 1 base and J by 11 bases, with 17 bases between them. The CDR3 sequence: CASSPREQRGEKLFF. CDR3 DNA: TGTGCCAGCTCACCACGCGAGCAACGGGGGGAGAAACTGTTTTTT.

This clone was observed a handful of times. The chain has TRBV5-4 and TRBJ2-5, with 12 bases fitting TRBD1. Germline V gives CDR1 SGHNT, CDR2 YYREEE (reference sequence). The length of the CDR3 is 15 residues. V lost 0 bases to trimming and J lost 5 bases; unmatched junction nucleotides: 2. The CDR3 sequence: CASSLGDRGRETQYF. In DNA form, the CDR3 reads TGTGCCAGCAGCTTGGGGGACAGGGGGCGGGAGACCCAGTACTTC.